The 19 T cell receptor beta chains given below trace back to one sample, sequenced in a study of control samples from healthy donors and cancer patients. Using immunoSEQ multiplex PCR, the repertoire was profiled, and TCRdb retains in-frame clones only, with some absent. In the table there are nearly 40,000 clones, approximately 90% of which are singletons. Sequences were obtained from blood. Source of these receptors: a woman aged 45-59 years in good health.

The chain is built from TRBV29-1 and TRBJ1-1, with 7 bases that match TRBD1. The CDR3 runs 12 residues. Germline V gene sequence: CDR1 SQVTM, CDR2 ANQGSEA. With V trimmed by 5 bases and J by 3 bases, 3 bases remained unmatched. The DNA for the CDR3 is TGCAGCGTTTGGGACAGCCACACTGAAGCTTTCTTT. Translated: CSVWDSHTEAFF.

V is TRBV11-2 and J is TRBJ2-5, with D possibly matching TRBD2 (7 bases). The CDR3 has 16 amino acids. Germline-derived CDR1 and CDR2 are SGHAT and FQNNGV. The ends were cut back, 0 bases at V and 7 bases at J, with 18 bases in the middle. The CDR3: CASSLDLLGGATTQYF. In nucleotides, the CDR3 is TGTGCCAGCAGCTTAGATCTCCTAGGGGGGGCCACGACCCAGTACTTC.

The count of this clone is one. The chain has TRBV27 and TRBJ2-2, with D uncertain. Germline CDR1 MNHEY, CDR2 SMNVEV (reference sequence). V shed 4 bases and J shed 5 bases, with 2 bases lying between them. The CDR3 is 11 residues long. Written as DNA, the CDR3 is TGTGCCAGCAGTTGGACCGGGGAGCTGTTTTTT. Translating it yields CASSWTGELFF.

V gene TRBV12-3 or TRBV12-4 combines with J gene TRBJ2-5; 7 positions match TRBD2. The CDR3 is 13 amino acids. The J segment lost 7 bases and the V segment lost 5 bases, leaving 7 bases of the junction unmatched. The CDR3 reads CASSGRLAGTQYF. The CDR3 DNA reads TGTGCCAGCAGTGGACGACTAGCTGGGACCCAGTACTTC.

In its sample, this clone was seen once. The chain couples TRBV6-5 to TRBJ2-2; no clear D. Deletions cut 6 bases from V and 0 bases from J, with 8 bases between. Germline assignment: CDR1 MNHEY and CDR2 SVGAGI. The CDR3 has 14 amino acids. The CDR3 protein is CASRPQANTGELFF. The CDR3 region has the DNA TGTGCCAGCAGGCCTCAGGCGAACACCGGGGAGCTGTTTTTT.

This clone showed up just a few times. The V call is TRBV9, the J call TRBJ1-2, with TRBD1 identical over 9 bases. V lost 0 bases, J lost 5 bases, and 8 bases stayed unmatched. This CDR3 is 16 amino acids long. Per germline, CDR1 SGDLS and CDR2 YYNGEE. The CDR3 is CASSVDPGQGGYGYTF. Written as DNA, the CDR3 is TGTGCCAGCAGCGTAGATCCGGGACAGGGTGGTTATGGCTACACCTTC. The entire variable domain, with the rest obtained from reference TRBV9 and TRBJ1-2, is as follows: DSGVTQTPKHLITATGQRVTLRCSPRSGDLSVYWYQQSLDQGLQFLIQYYNGEERAKGNILERFSAQQFPDLHSELNLSSLELGDSALYFCASSVDPGQGGYGYTFGSGTRLTVV.

The chain combines TRBV10-3 with TRBJ1-1; possible D gene TRBD1, 5 bases. The V and J ends lost 6 bases and 3 bases respectively, with 14 bases between them. The germline V gene encodes CDR1 ENHRY and CDR2 SYGVKD. CDR3 length equals 14 residues. DNA for the CDR3: TGTGCCATCAGACAGACAGCCCGGGACACTGAAGCTTTCTTT. It translates to CAIRQTARDTEAFF.

This chain connects TRBV7-2 to TRBJ1-6, with D maybe TRBD1 (6 bases). Germline V gene sequence: CDR1 SGHTA, CDR2 FQGNSA. The germline V and J ends were trimmed by 2 bases and 9 bases, with 11 bases remaining between them. The CDR3 extends over 14 amino acids. The CDR3 loop is CASSLRQAASPLHF. In DNA, the CDR3 is TGTGCCAGCAGCTTAAGACAGGCCGCTTCACCCCTCCACTTT.

This clone occurred once. The rearrangement joins TRBV3-1 (or the pseudogene TRBV3-2) to TRBJ1-5; 11 bases line up with TRBD1. The germline gives CDR1 LGHDT, CDR2 YNNKEL (reference sequence). The CDR3 extends over 21 amino acids. J was trimmed by 4 bases and V by 1 base; bases with no gene match: 18. The CDR3 loop reads CASSQVFGEDRGPQENQPQHF. The CDR3 nucleotides are TGTGCCAGCAGCCAAGTTTTTGGTGAGGACAGGGGGCCCCAAGAGAATCAGCCCCAGCATTTT.

The V gene is TRBV19, the J gene TRBJ1-1; no clear D gene. The CDR3 has 14 residues. The V and J ends lost 3 bases and 3 bases respectively, with 11 bases between them. Germline values: CDR1 LNHDA, CDR2 SQIVND (reference sequence). Here the CDR3 reads CASSMWQRDTEAFF. In nucleotides, the CDR3 is TGTGCCAGTAGTATGTGGCAGAGGGACACTGAAGCTTTCTTT.

The V call is TRBV27, the J call TRBJ2-3, with TRBD1 identical over 10 bases. Trimming removed 5 bases from V and 0 bases from J; junction bases left unmatched: 5. Germline values: CDR1 MNHEY, CDR2 SMNVEV (reference sequence). The CDR3 consists of 16 residues. The CDR3 nucleotides read TGTGCCAGCAGTCAACCGGGACAGGGGAGCACAGATACGCAGTATTTT. It codes for CASSQPGQGSTDTQYF.

In this sample, this clone turned up once. The rearrangement uses TRBV6-2 or TRBV6-3 and TRBJ1-2, with no clear D. This CDR3 contains 17 residues. Germline lookup yields CDR1 MNHEY and CDR2 SVGEGT. Trimming took off 0 bases at V and 0 bases at J, with 14 bases between the two ends. The DNA for the CDR3 is TGTGCCAGCAGTTACTCGGGGTACCCAACGACTAACTATGGCTACACCTTC. The encoded protein is CASSYSGYPTTNYGYTF.

This chain links TRBV10-3 with TRBJ2-6; TRBD1 aligns across 7 bases. Germline V gene sequence: CDR1 ENHRY, CDR2 SYGVKD. V was clipped by 0 bases and J by 1 base; unmatched bases: 3. This CDR3 is built from 17 residues. The CDR3 nucleotides read TGTGCCATCAGTGAGTCCAACAGGGGTTCTGGGGCCAACGTCCTGACTTTC. As protein: CAISESNRGSGANVLTF.

This clone has more than one count but fewer than ten. The chain uses TRBV13 and TRBJ2-3; D might be TRBD2 (6 bases). The CDR3 totals 16 residues. CDR1 is PRHDT, CDR2 FYEKMQ, per germline (reference sequence). The germline V and J ends were trimmed by 1 base and 1 base, with 12 bases remaining between them. The CDR3 DNA follows: TGTGCCAGCAGCTTAGCTGAGGGCGGGGGCACAGATACGCAGTATTTT. Translated: CASSLAEGGGTDTQYF.

The chain couples TRBV6-5 to TRBJ2-2; D is possibly TRBD1 (6 bases). CDR3 size: 15 residues. Trimming cost V 8 bases and J 4 bases, with 17 bases left between them. The germline CDR1 and CDR2 sequences are MNHEY and SVGAGI. CDR3 amino acids: CASLPNPGATGELFF. As DNA, the CDR3 is TGTGCCAGCTTACCAAATCCAGGGGCCACCGGGGAGCTGTTTTTT.

V gene TRBV20-1 combines with J gene TRBJ2-5; D not resolved. V was shortened by 5 bases and J by 4 bases, with 8 bases between the two germline ends. This CDR3 is built from 11 residues. Germline values: CDR1 DFQATT, CDR2 SNEGSKA (reference sequence). CDR3 DNA: TGCAGTGCTCCCCCGGGAGAGACCCAGTACTTC. Translation: CSAPPGETQYF.

This clone was observed a handful of times. The chain links TRBV5-1 to TRBJ2-7; 9 positions match TRBD1. Germline values: CDR1 SGHRS, CDR2 YFSETQ. The length of the CDR3 is 15 residues. The V and J ends lost 0 bases and 7 bases, in that order; junction bases with no gene match: 8. DNA for the CDR3: TGCGCCAGCAGCTTGGCCGGGACAGGGTACGAAGAGCAGTACTTC. As protein: CASSLAGTGYEEQYF.

This chain joins TRBV10-2 and TRBJ2-7, with D maybe TRBD2 (5 bases). The V gene lost 7 bases and the J gene lost 2 bases, with 15 bases spanning the gap. The germline V gene has CDR1 WSHSY and CDR2 SAAADI. This CDR3 has 14 amino acids. This chain's CDR3 is CASTTRGSTYEQYF. CDR3 DNA sequence: TGCGCCAGCACAACCAGAGGGTCTACCTACGAGCAGTACTTC.

The chain links TRBV6-1 to TRBJ1-5, with unresolved D. CDR1 and CDR2 (germline): MNHNS, SASEGT. Trimming removed 3 bases from V and 5 bases from J, with 17 bases in between. The CDR3 is 16 amino acids. The CDR3 coding sequence is TGTGCCAGCAGTGAGGTGTCGGGAGGGCCCTATCAGCCCCAGCATTTT. It codes for CASSEVSGGPYQPQHF.